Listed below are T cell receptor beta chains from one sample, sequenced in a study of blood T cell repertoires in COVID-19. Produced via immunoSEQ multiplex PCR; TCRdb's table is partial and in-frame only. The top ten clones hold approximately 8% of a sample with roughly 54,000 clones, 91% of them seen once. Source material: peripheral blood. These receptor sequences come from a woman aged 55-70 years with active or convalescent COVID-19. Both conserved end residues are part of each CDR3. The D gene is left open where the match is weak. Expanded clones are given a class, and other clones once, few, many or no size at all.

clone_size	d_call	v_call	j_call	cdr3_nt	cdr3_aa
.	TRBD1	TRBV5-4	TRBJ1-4	TGTGCCAGCAGCGAGAACAGGGGCCTTAATGAAAAACTGTTTTTT	CASSENRGLNEKLFF
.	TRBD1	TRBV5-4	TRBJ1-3	TGTGCCAGCAGCCCTGGTCGGGACAGACGCTCTGGAAACACCATATATTTT	CASSPGRDRRSGNTIYF
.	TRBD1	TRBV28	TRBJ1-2	TGTGCCAGCAGAACAGGGGATGGCTACACCTTC	CASRTGDGYTF
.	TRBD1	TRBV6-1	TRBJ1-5	TGTGCCAGCAGTGATATAGGACAGGGCCCCCAGCATTTT	CASSDIGQGPQHF
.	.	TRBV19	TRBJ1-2	TGTGCCAGTGGATACAGGGACGGCTACACCTTC	CASGYRDGYTF
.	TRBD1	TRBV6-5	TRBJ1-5	TGTGCCAGCAGTTACTCAAACAGGGGGGGCAATCAGCCCCAGCATTTT	CASSYSNRGGNQPQHF
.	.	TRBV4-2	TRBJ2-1	TGTGCCAGCAGCCAGACAAGGGAGCCCTACAATGAGCAGTTCTTC	CASSQTREPYNEQFF
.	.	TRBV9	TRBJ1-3	TGTGCCAGCAGCCCTCTGGACAGCTCTGGAAACACCATATATTTT	CASSPLDSSGNTIYF
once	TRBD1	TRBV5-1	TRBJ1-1	TGCGCCAGCAGCCCCGGACAGGGCGAGACTGAAGCTTTCTTT	CASSPGQGETEAFF
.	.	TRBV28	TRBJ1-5	TGTGCCAGCAGCCCCCTCTCGGGGGACAATCAGCCCCAGCATTTT	CASSPLSGDNQPQHF
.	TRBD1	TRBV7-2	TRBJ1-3	TGTGCCAGCAGCATCGGGACAGGGGAGGGCGGAAACACCATATATTTT	CASSIGTGEGGNTIYF
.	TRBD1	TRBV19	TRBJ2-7	TGTGCCAGTAGTCCGCGGACAGGGATCATCGAGCAGTACTTC	CASSPRTGIIEQYF
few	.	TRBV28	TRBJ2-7	TGTGCCAGCAGTTTTGGGCAGGACGAGCAGTACTTC	CASSFGQDEQYF
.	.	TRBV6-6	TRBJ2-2	TGTGCCAGCCTGAACACCGGGGAGCTGTTTTTT	CASLNTGELFF
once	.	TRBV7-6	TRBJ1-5	TGTGCCAGCAGCTTAGGAGAGCATCAGCCCCAGCATTTT	CASSLGEHQPQHF
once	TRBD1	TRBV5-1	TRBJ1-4	TGCGCCAGCAGCTTGAATATCGGACAGGGGGAGGAAAAACTGTTTTTT	CASSLNIGQGEEKLFF
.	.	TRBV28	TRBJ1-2	TGTGCCAGCAGTTTCCTCTTCGGGGTGGGATTAGGCTACACCTTC	CASSFLFGVGLGYTF
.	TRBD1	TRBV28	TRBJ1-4	TGTGCCAGCAGTTCCGACAGGGGTAGTGGTGTGGGAAAACTGTTTTTT	CASSSDRGSGVGKLFF
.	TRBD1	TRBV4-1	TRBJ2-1	TGCGCCAGCAGCCAAGGGACAGGGCAGTTCTTC	CASSQGTGQFF
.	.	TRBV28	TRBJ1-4	TGTGCCAGCAGTTTTGTAACAGGTCCTAATGAAAAACTGTTTTTT	CASSFVTGPNEKLFF
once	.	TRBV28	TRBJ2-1	TGTGCCAGCAGTGGCAGGGAGCAGTTCTTC	CASSGREQFF
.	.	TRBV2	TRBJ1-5	TGTGCCAGTCAAGGGGGTTACGGCAATCAGCCCCAGCATTTT	CASQGGYGNQPQHF
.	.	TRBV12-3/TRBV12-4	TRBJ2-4	TGTGCCAGCAGTCCAGGGCCCCCAAATATTCAGTACTTC	CASSPGPPNIQYF
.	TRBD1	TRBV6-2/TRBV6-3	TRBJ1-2	TGTGCCAGCAGTTACGGCAGGGGGTATGGCTACACCTTC	CASSYGRGYGYTF
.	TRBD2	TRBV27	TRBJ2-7	TGTGCCAGCAGTTCACCGGGACTAGCGGGGTTCTACGAGCAGTACTTC	CASSSPGLAGFYEQYF
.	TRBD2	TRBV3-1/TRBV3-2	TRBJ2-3	TGTGCCAGCAGCCCAAGGCATAGCGGGAGGGGAAAGACGCAGTATTTT	CASSPRHSGRGKTQYF
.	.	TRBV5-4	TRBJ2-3	TGTGCCAGCAGCTTTGGAGCGGGCGCAGATACGCAGTATTTT	CASSFGAGADTQYF
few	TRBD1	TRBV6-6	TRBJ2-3	TGTGCCAGCAGTCAGCCGGGACAGCTCACAGATACGCAGTATTTT	CASSQPGQLTDTQYF
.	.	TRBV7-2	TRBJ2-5	TGTGCCAGCAGCTCAAGTCCTGGGAGAGAGACCCAGTACTTC	CASSSSPGRETQYF
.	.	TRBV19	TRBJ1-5	TGTGCCAGCCACCGGCGAGGCAGGGTACGGCAGCCCCAGCATTTT	CASHRRGRVRQPQHF
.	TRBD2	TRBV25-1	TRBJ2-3	TGTGCCAGCAGTGGACGGGGGGGCCCTAGTGCGCAGTATTTT	CASSGRGGPSAQYF
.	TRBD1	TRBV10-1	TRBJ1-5	TGCGCCAGCAGTGTAGTACAGGGGGAGGATCAGCCCCAGCATTTT	CASSVVQGEDQPQHF
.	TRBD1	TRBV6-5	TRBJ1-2	TGTGCCAGCAGTTACACGACAGGGGGCGCGGAGGGCTACACCTTC	CASSYTTGGAEGYTF
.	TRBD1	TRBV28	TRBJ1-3	TGTGCCAGCAGTTTACTCCCGGGACAGGGTTTGGGAAACACCATATATTTT	CASSLLPGQGLGNTIYF
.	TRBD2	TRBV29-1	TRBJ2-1	TGCAGCGTTGAAGAAGCGGCTAGCGGGACTTACAATGAGCAGTTCTTC	CSVEEAASGTYNEQFF
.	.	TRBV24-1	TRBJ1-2	TGTGCCACCAGTCGGGAGGGCTATGGCTACACCTTC	CATSREGYGYTF
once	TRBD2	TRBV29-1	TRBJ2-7	TGCAGCGTTAGGCTAGCGGACGGGTACGAGCAGTACTTC	CSVRLADGYEQYF
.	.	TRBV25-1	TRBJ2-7	TGTGCCAGCAGTGTTGCAGGGCCATACGAGCAGTACTTC	CASSVAGPYEQYF
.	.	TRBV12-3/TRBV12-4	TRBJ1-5	TGTGCCAGCAGTTTACAGGGAGGGGAGCCCCAGCATTTT	CASSLQGGEPQHF
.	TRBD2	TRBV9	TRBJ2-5	TGTGCCAGCAGCGTAGGGCCAGCGGGAGGGGAAGAGACCCAGTACTTC	CASSVGPAGGEETQYF
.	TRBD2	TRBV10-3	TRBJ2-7	TGTGCCATCAGCCCCGGGACTAGCGGGCCTAACGAGCAGTACTTC	CAISPGTSGPNEQYF
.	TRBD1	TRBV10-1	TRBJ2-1	TGCGCCAGCAGCGCCGGGACAGGGTATAACTCCTACAATGAGCAGTTCTTC	CASSAGTGYNSYNEQFF
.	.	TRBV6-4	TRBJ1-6	TGTGCCAGCAGTCCTGGGACTTCCCGTAATTCACCCCTCCACTTT	CASSPGTSRNSPLHF
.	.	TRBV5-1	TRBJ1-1	TGCGCCAGCAGCTCGACAGGAAACATGAACACTGAAGCTTTCTTT	CASSSTGNMNTEAFF
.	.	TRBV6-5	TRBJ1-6	TGTGCCAGCAGTTACACCCAACAGGCGGGGAATTCACCCCTCCACTTT	CASSYTQQAGNSPLHF
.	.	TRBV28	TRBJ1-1	TGTGCCAGCAGGGGCTCGGGGGTTGATTCTGAAGCTTTCTTT	CASRGSGVDSEAFF
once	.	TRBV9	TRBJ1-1	TGTGCCAGCAGCGTAGTAGGGGGGGACACTGAAGCTTTCTTT	CASSVVGGDTEAFF
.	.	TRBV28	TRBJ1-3	TGTGCCAGCAGTTTACAGCCGGGTTATTCTGGAAACACCATATATTTT	CASSLQPGYSGNTIYF
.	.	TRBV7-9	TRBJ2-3	TGTGCCAGCAGCTTCTTAGCCGGGTCGCAGTATTTT	CASSFLAGSQYF
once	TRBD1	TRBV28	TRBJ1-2	TGTGCCAGCACCTCGGGACAGGGAGACTATGGCTACACCTTC	CASTSGQGDYGYTF
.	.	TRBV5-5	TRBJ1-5	TGTGCCAGCAGCTTGGGGGGTTCGAGGGATCAGCCCCAGCATTTT	CASSLGGSRDQPQHF
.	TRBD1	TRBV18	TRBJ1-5	TGTGCCAGCTCACCCACAGGGGGCAGTCAGCCCCAGCATTTT	CASSPTGGSQPQHF
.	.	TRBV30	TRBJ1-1	TGTGCCTCCCTAAGGGAGTCTGAAGCTTTCTTT	CASLRESEAFF
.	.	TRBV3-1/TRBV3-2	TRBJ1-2	TGTGCCAGCAGCCAAGGCAGTGGGGCTGGGTCGAGTGGCTACACCTTC	CASSQGSGAGSSGYTF
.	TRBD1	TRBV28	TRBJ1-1	TGTGCCAGCAGTTTTTCTAGCGGGACAGGGGGCAAAACTTTCTTT	CASSFSSGTGGKTFF